This paragraph covers one T cell receptor beta chain sequence. The germline gives CDR1 SGHNT, CDR2 YYREEE (reference sequence). Losses at the gene ends were 3 bases for V and 3 bases for J; bases not matched to a gene: 3. The CDR3 totals 13 residues. Measured with immunoSEQ multiplex PCR; TCRdb has only the in-frame clones, and not every one. The data contain about 140,000 clones, 92% of them seen just once; the ten biggest clones take up roughly 9.9%. This entry belongs to a study of T cell responses to AZD1222 COVID-19 vaccine. Specimen: peripheral blood, collected 28 days after the second AZD1222 dose. V is TRBV5-4 and J is TRBJ2-7, with TRBD1 identical over 7 bases. The receptor was isolated from an adult who received the AZD1222 COVID-19 vaccine. The CDR3 here is CASSSWDSYEQYF. The CDR3 region has the DNA TGTGCCAGCAGCTCATGGGACAGCTACGAGCAGTACTTC.